This T cell receptor (beta chain) was found in a study of chemoradiotherapy in HPV16-positive cancers. Data came from immunoSEQ multiplex PCR; TCRdb stores just in-frame clones and leaves some out. In the table there are roughly 7,300 clones, around nine tenths of which are singletons. After removal of 8 bases from V and 8 bases from J, the junction contained 4 bases not matched to a gene. The germline V gene has CDR1 WNHNN and CDR2 SYGVQD (reference sequence). The CDR3 is 13 residues long. Regarding the study as a whole: The functional HPV-specific definition rests on just a couple of HPV16-positive patients. Non-HPV-specific T cells did not expand in tumors during treatment, whereas candidate HPV-specific clones and E7-related motifs did.

Details on this clone: Its antigen is unknown.

This sample was obtained from a patient who underwent chemoradiotherapy. The sequence was obtained from a human donor with HPV-associated anogenital cancer. The chain joins TRBV10-1 to TRBJ1-6; 9 nucleotides line up with TRBD1. The CDR3 bases are TGCGCCAGCTCGGACAGGGGAGATTCACCCCTCCACTTT. Protein sequence: CASSDRGDSPLHF.